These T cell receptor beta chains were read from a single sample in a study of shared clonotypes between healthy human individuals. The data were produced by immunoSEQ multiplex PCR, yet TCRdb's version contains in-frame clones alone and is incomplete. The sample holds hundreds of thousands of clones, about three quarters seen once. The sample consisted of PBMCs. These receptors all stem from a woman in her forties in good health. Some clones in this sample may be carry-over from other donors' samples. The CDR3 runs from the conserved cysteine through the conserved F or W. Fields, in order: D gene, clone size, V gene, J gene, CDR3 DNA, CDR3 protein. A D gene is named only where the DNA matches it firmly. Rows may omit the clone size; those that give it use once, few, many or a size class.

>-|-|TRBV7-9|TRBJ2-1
TGTGCCAGCAGCCTGTTTGCGCTAGGACTCCCGTTTGATGAGCAGTTCTTC
CASSLFALGLPFDEQFF
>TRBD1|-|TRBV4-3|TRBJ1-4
TGCGCCAGCAGCCAAGTCGACAGGGTTAGTGAAAAACTGTTTTTT
CASSQVDRVSEKLFF
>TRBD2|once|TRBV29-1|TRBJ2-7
TGCAGCGTTGTTGGAAGGACTAGCGGATTCGAGCAGTACTTC
CSVVGRTSGFEQYF
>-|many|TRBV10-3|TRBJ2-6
TGTGCCATCAGTGAGCAGGGCCCCTCTGGGGCCAACGTCCTGACTTTC
CAISEQGPSGANVLTF
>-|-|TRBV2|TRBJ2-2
TGTGCCAGCACCCGAACTAGTACCGGGGAGCTGTTTTTT
CASTRTSTGELFF
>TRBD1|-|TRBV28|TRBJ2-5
TGTGCCAGCCGAAGAGGGGGCCGGGAGACCCAGTACTTC
CASRRGGRETQYF
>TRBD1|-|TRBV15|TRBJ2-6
TGTGCCACCAGCAGGGACAGGTCTGGGGCCAACGTCCTGACTTTC
CATSRDRSGANVLTF
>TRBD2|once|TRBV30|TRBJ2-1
TGTGCCTGGAGTACTAGCGGGAGGGTTGGGGATGAGCAGTTCTTC
CAWSTSGRVGDEQFF
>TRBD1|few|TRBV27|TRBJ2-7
TGTGCCAGCAGTTTGAGCATGTTCCGGGACAGGGGGCACGAGCAGTACTTC
CASSLSMFRDRGHEQYF
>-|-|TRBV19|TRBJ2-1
TGTGCCAGTCAGGGAATTAGCTCCTACAATGAGCAGTTCTTC
CASQGISSYNEQFF
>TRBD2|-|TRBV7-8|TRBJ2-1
TGTGCCAGCAACCCCGGGACTAGCGTATACAATGAGCAGTTCTTC
CASNPGTSVYNEQFF
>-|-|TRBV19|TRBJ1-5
TGTGCCAGTAGTATGAGCAGTCATAGCAATCAGCCCCAGCATTTT
CASSMSSHSNQPQHF
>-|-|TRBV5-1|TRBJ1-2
TGCGCCAGCAGCTTGGGCGGGTACGGCAGTGGCTACACCTTC
CASSLGGYGSGYTF
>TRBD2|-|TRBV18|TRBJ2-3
TGTGCCAGCCTCCCCGCGGGGGGGGCAGATACGCAGTATTTT
CASLPAGGADTQYF
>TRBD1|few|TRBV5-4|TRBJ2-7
TGTGCCAGCAGCTCGGGACAGTCCTACGAGCAGTACTTC
CASSSGQSYEQYF
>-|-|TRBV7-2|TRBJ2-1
TGTGCCAGCAGCTTAGCGTATTGGTCAGGCGAGCAGTTCTTC
CASSLAYWSGEQFF
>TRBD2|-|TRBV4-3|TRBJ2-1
TGCGCCAGCAGCCAAGTCGGGACTAGTCCTGGCAATGAGCAGTTCTTC
CASSQVGTSPGNEQFF
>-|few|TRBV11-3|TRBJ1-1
TGTGCCAGCAGCTCCAAAGGCACTGAAGCTTTCTTT
CASSSKGTEAFF
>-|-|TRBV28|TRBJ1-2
TGTGCCAGCAGGACACAGGGAAGGTCTAACTATGGCTACACCTTC
CASRTQGRSNYGYTF
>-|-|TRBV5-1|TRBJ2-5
TGCGCCAGCAGCTCAGGACAAAACCAAGAGACCCAGTACTTC
CASSSGQNQETQYF
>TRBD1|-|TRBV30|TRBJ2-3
TGTGCCTGGAGTGATCGCAGGGGGCGAGGCACAGATACGCAGTATTTT
CAWSDRRGRGTDTQYF
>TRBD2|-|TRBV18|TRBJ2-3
TGTGCCAGCTCTCTGACTACTAGCGGGAGGGCCGGCGCAGATACGCAGTATTTT
CASSLTTSGRAGADTQYF
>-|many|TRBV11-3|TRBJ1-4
TGTGCCAGCAGCACCTACGAACTGTTTTTT
CASSTYELFF
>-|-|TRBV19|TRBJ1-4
TGTGCCAGTAGTCCTCGACGGGCTAATGAAAAACTGTTTTTT
CASSPRRANEKLFF
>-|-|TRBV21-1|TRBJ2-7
TGTGCCAGCAGCACCACGAGGGGACTAGCGGCCCTTTTC
CASSTTRGLAALF
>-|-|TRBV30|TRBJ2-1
TGTGCCTGGAGTGTAGGAATTAGCATGCAGTTCTTC
CAWSVGISMQFF